What follows describes a single T cell receptor (beta chain). Its specificity is not known. The germline V gene encodes CDR1 KGHDR and CDR2 SFDVKD. The CDR3 has 17 residues. V shed 3 bases, J shed 8 bases, and the junction held 9 bases outside the gene matches. The data were obtained in a study of T cells after yellow fever vaccination. Overall study findings and caveats: Just a small share of clonotypes turned up in the CD4 compartment as well as the CD8 compartment.

Template switching by 5'RACE produced TCR cDNA, adding a universal primer site and UMIs. TCRdb passed the 5' RACE reads through MiXCR, listing each CDR3 protein once. The sample lists around 550,000 distinct CDR3 sequences; about a fifth were seen once. The chain uses TRBV24-1 and TRBJ2-2, with TRBD1 matching over 12 bases. The source was PBMCs, collected 15 days after the yellow fever booster vaccination. The sequence derives from a man aged 25 to 40 who received the YFV17D yellow fever vaccine. DNA of the CDR3: TGTGCCACCAGTGATCCCGGGACAGGGGGCGCGCGGGGGGAGCTGTTTTTT. This gives the protein CATSDPGTGGARGELFF.